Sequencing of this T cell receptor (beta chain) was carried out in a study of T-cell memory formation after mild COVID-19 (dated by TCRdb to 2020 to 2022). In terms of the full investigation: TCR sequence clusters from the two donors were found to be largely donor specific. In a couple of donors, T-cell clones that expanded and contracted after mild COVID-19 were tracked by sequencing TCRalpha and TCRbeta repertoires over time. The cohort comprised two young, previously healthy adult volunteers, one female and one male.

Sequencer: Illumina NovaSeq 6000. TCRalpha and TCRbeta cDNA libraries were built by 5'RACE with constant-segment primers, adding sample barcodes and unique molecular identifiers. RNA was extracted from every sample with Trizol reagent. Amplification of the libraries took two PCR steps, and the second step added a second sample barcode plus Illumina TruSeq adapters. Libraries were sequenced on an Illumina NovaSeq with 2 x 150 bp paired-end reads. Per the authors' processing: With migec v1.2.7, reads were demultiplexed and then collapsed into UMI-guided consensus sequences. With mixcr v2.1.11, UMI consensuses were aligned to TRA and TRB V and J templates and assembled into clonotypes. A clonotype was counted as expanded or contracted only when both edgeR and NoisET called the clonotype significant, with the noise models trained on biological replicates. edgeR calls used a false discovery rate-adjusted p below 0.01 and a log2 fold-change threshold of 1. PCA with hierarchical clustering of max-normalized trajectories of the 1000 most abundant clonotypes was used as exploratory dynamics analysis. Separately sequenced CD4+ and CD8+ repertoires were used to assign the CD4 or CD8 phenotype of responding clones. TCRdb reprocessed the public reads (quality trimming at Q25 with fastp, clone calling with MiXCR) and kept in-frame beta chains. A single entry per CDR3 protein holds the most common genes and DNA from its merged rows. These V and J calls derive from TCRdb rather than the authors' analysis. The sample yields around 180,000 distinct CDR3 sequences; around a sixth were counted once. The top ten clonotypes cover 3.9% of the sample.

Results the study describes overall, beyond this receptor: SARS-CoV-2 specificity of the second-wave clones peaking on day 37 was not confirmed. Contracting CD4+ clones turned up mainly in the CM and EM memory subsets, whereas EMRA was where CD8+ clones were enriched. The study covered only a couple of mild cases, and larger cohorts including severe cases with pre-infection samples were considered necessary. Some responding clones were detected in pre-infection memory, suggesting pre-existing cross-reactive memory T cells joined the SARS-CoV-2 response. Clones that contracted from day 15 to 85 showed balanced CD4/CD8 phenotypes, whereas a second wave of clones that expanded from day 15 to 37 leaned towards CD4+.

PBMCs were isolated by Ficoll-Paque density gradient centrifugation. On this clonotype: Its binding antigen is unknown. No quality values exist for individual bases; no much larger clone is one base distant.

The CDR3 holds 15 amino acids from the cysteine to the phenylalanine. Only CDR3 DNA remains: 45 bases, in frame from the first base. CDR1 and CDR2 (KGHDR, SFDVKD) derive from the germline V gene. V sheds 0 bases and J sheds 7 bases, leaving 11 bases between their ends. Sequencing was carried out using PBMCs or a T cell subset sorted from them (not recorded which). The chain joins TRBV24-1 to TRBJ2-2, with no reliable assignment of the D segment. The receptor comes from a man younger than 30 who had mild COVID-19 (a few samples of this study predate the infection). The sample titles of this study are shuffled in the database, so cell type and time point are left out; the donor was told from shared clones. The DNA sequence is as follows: TGTGCCACCAGTGATTTGCCACTTCCGGGCGGGGAGCTGTTTTTT. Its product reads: CATSDLPLPGGELFF.